The clone carrying this TCR beta chain was counted a single time. Its specificity is unknown. This CDR3 is 14 amino acids long. Germline CDR1 LNHDA, CDR2 SQIVND (reference sequence). The junction had 3 bases not matched to a gene; V was cut back by 4 bases and J by 3 bases. An immunoSEQ assay, version v3.0, was performed at survey level. Sequencing had a target that covered about 40,000-50,000 T-cell genomes per sample. Sequencing used immunoSEQ multiplex PCR; TCRdb keeps in-frame clones, though not all of them. The sample includes tens of thousands of clones, around 82% of them seen just once. The data are from a study of long-term antiretroviral therapy in people with HIV. Study overall: The earliest samples came from an era when ART typically awaited falling CD4 counts. Study-level results: The clones with expansion before ART were dominant in the repertoire at all time points. The study found narrower CDR3 length ranges in HIV repertoires than in controls.

Here the sequenced sample was unsorted PBMCs, taken 0.3 years after starting antiretroviral therapy. The chain has TRBV19 and TRBJ1-1, with 9 bases aligning to TRBD1. This TCR was recovered from a young man with HIV. The DNA of the CDR3 is TGTGCCAGTAGTAACAGGGGGCAGGACACTGAAGCTTTCTTT. This sequence encodes CASSNRGQDTEAFF.